Listed here are 22 T cell receptor beta chains from one sample, sequenced in a study of preoperative IRX-2 immunotherapy in early breast cancer. The method was immunoSEQ multiplex PCR; TCRdb's version includes in-frame clones alone and lacks a portion of them. In the table there are over 60,000 clones, approximately 93% of which are singletons. Treatment noted: preoperative locoregional IRX-2 cytokine immunotherapy. This material was obtained from a patient treated with IRX-2 immunotherapy. Receptor source: a human donor with breast cancer.

V gene TRBV5-6 combines with J gene TRBJ1-1; weak D call: TRBD1 (6 bases). The germline V gene has CDR1 SGHDT and CDR2 YYEEEE. V gave up 0 bases and J gave up 6 bases, with 21 bases separating them. This CDR3 spans 17 amino acids. CDR3 sequence: CASSLGGGGRGLAEAFF. CDR3 bases: TGTGCCAGCAGCTTGGGGGGGGGCGGTCGGGGCCTAGCTGAAGCTTTCTTT.

The rearrangement links TRBV7-2 to TRBJ2-1; 9 bases fit TRBD2. The CDR3 is 16 amino acids. V lost 8 bases, J lost 2 bases, and 10 bases stayed unmatched. CDR1 SGHTA and CDR2 FQGNSA come from the germline V gene. The CDR3 DNA follows: TGTGCCAGCCGAACAAGGCTAGCGGGAACCTACAATGAGCAGTTCTTC. Amino acid sequence: CASRTRLAGTYNEQFF.

This clone was counted a single time. This chain links TRBV20-1 with TRBJ2-3; D gene ambiguous. V was shortened by 0 bases and J by 6 bases, with 4 bases between the two germline ends. Germline V gene data show CDR1 as DFQATT and CDR2 as SNEGSKA (reference sequence). The CDR3 extends over 11 amino acids. In DNA, the CDR3 is TGCAGTGCTAGAGAGTGGGATACGCAGTATTTT. Protein sequence: CSAREWDTQYF.

The chain employs TRBV27 and TRBJ2-7; D is undetermined. The CDR3 runs 14 residues. CDR1 is MNHEY and CDR2 is SMNVEV in the germline V gene (reference sequence). The ends were cut back, 3 bases at V and 2 bases at J, with 11 bases in the middle. The CDR3 reads CASSFGRFPYEQYF. The CDR3 DNA follows: TGTGCCAGCAGTTTCGGCCGCTTTCCCTACGAGCAGTACTTC.

V is TRBV2 and J is TRBJ2-7, with TRBD1 as a possible D gene (6 bases). The CDR3 spans 12 residues. Germline CDR1 SNHLY, CDR2 FYNNEI. V was trimmed by 6 bases and J by 3 bases, leaving 9 bases between them. The CDR3 reads CASRSDSYEQYF. The CDR3 DNA follows: TGTGCCAGCAGATCGGACAGCTACGAGCAGTACTTC.

The chain uses TRBV9 and TRBJ1-2; 8 positions agree with TRBD1. CDR1 is SGDLS, CDR2 YYNGEE, per germline. V trimming: 0 bases; J trimming: 8 bases; junction bases outside the gene matches: 12. The CDR3 contains 16 residues. In nucleotides, the CDR3 is TGTGCCAGCAGCGTAGATCCTGGGGACAGGTTAATAGGCTACACCTTC. Amino acid sequence: CASSVDPGDRLIGYTF.

The chain joins TRBV7-2 to TRBJ2-3; D may correspond to TRBD1 or TRBD2 (6 bases each). Germline-derived CDR1 and CDR2 are SGHTA and FQGNSA. The CDR3 covers 16 residues. Trimming cost V 4 bases and J 6 bases, with 20 bases left between them. The CDR3 sequence is CASSYRGGTPTDTQYF. In DNA, the CDR3 is TGTGCCAGCAGCTACCGGGGCGGGACACCCACGGATACGCAGTATTTT.

The rearrangement uses TRBV30 and TRBJ2-3; 7 bases are shared with TRBD2. The V and J ends lost 2 bases and 4 bases, in that order; junction bases with no gene match: 6. Germline assignment: CDR1 GTSNPN and CDR2 SVGIG (reference sequence). The CDR3 sequence is 14 residues long. CDR3 coding DNA: TGTGCCTGGAGTCTCGGCGGGAGTGCAGATACGCAGTATTTT. This translates into CAWSLGGSADTQYF.

The J gene is TRBJ2-7, the V gene TRBV9; D perhaps matches TRBD2 (5 bases). With 1 base removed from V and 3 bases from J, the gap between germline ends came to 11 bases. Germline loops: CDR1 SGDLS, CDR2 YYNGEE. This CDR3 has 14 residues. This CDR3 is CASSVRAEFYEQYF. Here the CDR3 DNA reads TGTGCCAGCAGCGTAAGAGCGGAGTTCTACGAGCAGTACTTC.

The chain has TRBV7-2 and TRBJ2-3; 7 bases fit TRBD2. Germline V gives CDR1 SGHTA, CDR2 FQGNSA. V trimming: 7 bases; J trimming: 7 bases; junction bases outside the gene matches: 5. The CDR3 runs 12 residues. The CDR3 here is CASKGGANTQYF. In DNA form, the CDR3 reads TGTGCCAGCAAGGGAGGGGCGAATACGCAGTATTTT.

The CDR3 here is CASSLAGVAGGLETQYF. DNA of the CDR3: TGTGCCAGCAGCTTAGCGGGAGTAGCGGGGGGGCTGGAGACCCAGTACTTC. The chain carries TRBV7-2 and TRBJ2-5; 11 nucleotides line up with TRBD2. This CDR3 comprises 17 residues. After removal of 0 bases from V and 5 bases from J, the junction contained 8 bases not matched to a gene. Germline loops: CDR1 SGHTA, CDR2 FQGNSA.

This chain joins TRBV6-6 and TRBJ1-4; no definite D call. The length of the CDR3 is 15 residues. Germline V CDR1 and CDR2: MNHNY, SVGAGI (reference sequence). The V end was cut by 6 bases, the J end by 8 bases, with 19 bases between. The CDR3 DNA is TGTGCCAGCAGCAACAGACACACCACCCGGGAAAAACTGTTTTTT. Translating gives CASSNRHTTREKLFF.

The J gene is TRBJ2-7, the V gene TRBV4-3, with 9 bases identical to TRBD2. Germline loops: CDR1 LGHNA, CDR2 YSLEER. This CDR3 comprises 15 residues. After removal of 2 bases from V and 4 bases from J, the junction contained 6 bases not matched to a gene. CDR3 nucleotides: TGCGCCAGCAGCCAATACGGGACTAGCAATTACGAGCAGTACTTC. Translation gives CASSQYGTSNYEQYF.

The chain carries TRBV11-3 and TRBJ1-1; D not resolved. Germline V gene data show CDR1 as SGHNT and CDR2 as YENEEA. The CDR3 is 13 amino acids. V dropped 5 bases and J dropped 0 bases, with 7 bases sitting between them. The CDR3 sequence is CASSQRLNTEAFF. The CDR3 bases are TGTGCCAGCAGCCAACGGCTGAACACTGAAGCTTTCTTT. Variable domain in full (rest from reference TRBV11-3 and TRBJ1-1): EAGVVQSPRYKIIEKKQPVAFWCNPISGHNTLYWYLQNLGQGPELLIRYENEEAVDDSQLPKDRFSAERLKGVDSTLKIQPAELGDSAVYLCASSQRLNTEAFFGQGTRLTVV.

Regarding this clone: A read error may account for a junction end that differs from germline. V is TRBV6-1 and J is TRBJ1-3, with D unclear. The CDR3 loop spans 8 amino acids. Germline CDR1 reads MNHNS; CDR2 reads SASEGT. The CDR3 loop is CASTLVHF. DNA for the CDR3: TGTGCCAGCACCCTCGTTCATTTT.

This clone came up a few times. The chain joins TRBV18 to TRBJ2-3, with D possibly matching TRBD2 (6 bases). Germline V lookup: CDR1 KGHSH, CDR2 LQKENI. The V gene lost 6 bases and the J gene lost 5 bases, with 15 bases spanning the gap. This CDR3 contains 14 residues. The CDR3 DNA is TGTGCCAGCTCGCATGCCGGGGAGGAAGATACGCAGTATTTT. It translates to CASSHAGEEDTQYF.

The J gene is TRBJ2-3, the V gene TRBV9; 8 bases agree with TRBD1. The CDR3 runs 15 residues. From germline, CDR1 is SGDLS and CDR2 YYNGEE. Trimming took 1 base from V and 6 from J; bases not matched to a gene: 7. The CDR3 sequence: CASSVYWTGSDTQYF. The CDR3 region has the DNA TGTGCCAGCAGCGTATACTGGACAGGGAGTGATACGCAGTATTTT.

The chain employs TRBV27 and TRBJ2-1; 8 bases fit TRBD2. The CDR3 is 16 amino acids. Trimming at V came to 2 bases and at J to 10 bases, leaving 13 bases not matched to a gene. Looked up from germline, CDR1 is MNHEY and CDR2 is SMNVEV (reference sequence). The CDR3, as DNA: TGTGCCAGCAGTTTAGGTATCTGGACTAGCTCTGAAGAGCAGTTCTTC. Encoded protein: CASSLGIWTSSEEQFF.

The rearrangement joins TRBV19 to TRBJ2-7; TRBD1 matches at 7 bases. V dropped 1 base and J dropped 2; count of bases not matched to a gene: 2. The CDR3 is 14 residues long. Germline CDR1 is LNHDA and CDR2 is SQIVND (reference sequence). DNA of the CDR3: TGTGCCAGTAGTATAGGGACAGGAACCTACGAGCAGTACTTC. Its protein is CASSIGTGTYEQYF.

The V and J genes are TRBV2 and TRBJ1-1; D is perhaps TRBD1 (5 bases). CDR3 size: 12 residues. CDR1 and CDR2 from the germline V gene are SNHLY and FYNNEI. V was clipped by 8 bases and J by 4 bases, with 11 bases between them. The CDR3 region is CASCGGGTEAFF. The CDR3 nucleotides read TGTGCCAGCTGCGGGGGGGGCACTGAAGCTTTCTTT.

V and J are TRBV5-6 and TRBJ1-4; D unresolved. Germline values: CDR1 SGHDT, CDR2 YYEEEE. The V and J ends lost 0 bases and 3 bases respectively, with 6 bases between them. The CDR3 consists of 14 residues. In nucleotides, the CDR3 is TGTGCCAGCAGCTTGGTCAGCGCTAATGAAAAACTGTTTTTT. Residues: CASSLVSANEKLFF.

J is TRBJ1-5 and V is TRBV19; D gene unclear. CDR3 size: 13 residues. The V gene's germline CDR1 is LNHDA and CDR2 SQIVND (reference sequence). V dropped 4 bases and J dropped 5 bases, with 9 bases sitting between them. The CDR3 DNA follows: TGTGCCAGTAGTAAGGGCCTGGATCAGCCCCAGCATTTT. It is translated as CASSKGLDQPQHF.